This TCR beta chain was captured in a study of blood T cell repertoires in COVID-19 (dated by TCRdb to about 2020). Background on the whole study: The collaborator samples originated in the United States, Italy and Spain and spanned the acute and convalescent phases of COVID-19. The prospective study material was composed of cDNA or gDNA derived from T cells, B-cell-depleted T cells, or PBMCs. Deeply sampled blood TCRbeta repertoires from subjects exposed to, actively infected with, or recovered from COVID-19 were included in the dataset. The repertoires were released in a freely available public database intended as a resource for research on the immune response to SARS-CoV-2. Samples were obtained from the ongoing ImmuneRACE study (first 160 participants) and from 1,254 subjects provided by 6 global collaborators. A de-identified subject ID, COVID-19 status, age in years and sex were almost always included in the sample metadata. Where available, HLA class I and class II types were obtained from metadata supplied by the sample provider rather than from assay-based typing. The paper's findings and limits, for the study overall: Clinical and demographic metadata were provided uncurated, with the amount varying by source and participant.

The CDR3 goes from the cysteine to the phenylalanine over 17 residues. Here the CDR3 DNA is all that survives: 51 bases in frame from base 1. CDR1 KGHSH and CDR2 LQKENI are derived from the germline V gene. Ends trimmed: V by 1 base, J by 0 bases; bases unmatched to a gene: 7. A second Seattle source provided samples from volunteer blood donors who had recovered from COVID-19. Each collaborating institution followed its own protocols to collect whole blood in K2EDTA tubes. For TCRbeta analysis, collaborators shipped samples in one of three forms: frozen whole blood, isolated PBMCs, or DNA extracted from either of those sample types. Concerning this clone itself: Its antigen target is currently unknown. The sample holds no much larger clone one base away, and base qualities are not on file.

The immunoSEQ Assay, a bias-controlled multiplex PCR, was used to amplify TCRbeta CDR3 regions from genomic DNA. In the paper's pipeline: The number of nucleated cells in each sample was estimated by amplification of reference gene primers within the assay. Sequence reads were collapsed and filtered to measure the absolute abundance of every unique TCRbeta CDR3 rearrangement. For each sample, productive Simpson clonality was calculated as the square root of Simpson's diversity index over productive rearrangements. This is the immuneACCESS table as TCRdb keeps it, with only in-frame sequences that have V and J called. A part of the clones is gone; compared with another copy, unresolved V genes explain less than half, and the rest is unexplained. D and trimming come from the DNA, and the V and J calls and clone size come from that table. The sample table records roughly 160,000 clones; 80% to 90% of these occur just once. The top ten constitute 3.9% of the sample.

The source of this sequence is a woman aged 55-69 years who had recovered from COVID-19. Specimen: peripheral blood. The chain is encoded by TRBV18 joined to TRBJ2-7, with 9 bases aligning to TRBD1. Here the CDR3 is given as CASSPQPPTGGSYEQYF. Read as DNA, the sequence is TGTGCCAGCTCACCACAACCCCCGACAGGGGGCTCCTACGAGCAGTACTTC. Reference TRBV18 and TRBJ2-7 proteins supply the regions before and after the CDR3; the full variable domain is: NAGVMQNPRHLVRRRGQEARLRCSPMKGHSHVYWYRQLPEEGLKFMVYLQKENIIDESGMPKERFSAEFPKEGPSILRIQQVVRGDSAAYFCASSPQPPTGGSYEQYFGPGTRLTVT.